The rows below give T cell receptor beta chains drawn from one sample of a study of response to subunit inactivated influenza vaccine. TCRdb itself ran the RT-PCR reads through MiXCR, one entry per CDR3 protein. The data contain about 520,000 distinct CDR3 sequences, 11% of them singletons. Sequences were derived from PBMCs from blood, sampled 45 days after vaccination. The receptors stem from a man in his fifties or sixties who received an inactivated influenza vaccine. Both conserved end residues are part of each CDR3. Each record gives: J gene, clone size, V gene, D gene, CDR3 protein, CDR3 DNA. The D gene is left open where the match is weak. Clone size is not always given. Where it is, it says once, few, many or a class for expanded clones.

>TRBJ2-6|.|TRBV6-5|.
CASSYAGSGANVLTF
TGTGCCAGCAGTTACGCGGGGTCTGGGGCCAACGTCCTGACTTTC
>TRBJ1-2|many|TRBV29-1|.
CSVHVGRGYGYTF
TGCAGCGTCCATGTGGGGAGAGGCTATGGCTACACCTTC
>TRBJ1-1|few|TRBV11-2|TRBD1
CASSLVARLNRGGTEAFF
TGTGCCAGCAGCTTAGTTGCCCGTTTGAACAGGGGAGGCACTGAAGCTTTCTTT
>TRBJ2-4|few|TRBV13|.
CASSLLGAKNIQYF
TGTGCCAGCAGCTTATTGGGAGCCAAAAACATTCAGTACTTC
>TRBJ2-3|few|TRBV20-1|.
CSARAQLGTQYF
TGCAGTGCTAGAGCCCAGCTAGGTACGCAGTATTTT
>TRBJ2-1|few|TRBV11-2|TRBD2
CASSLYPTSGGGIIEQFF
TGTGCCAGCAGCTTATACCCGACTAGCGGGGGGGGTATCATTGAGCAGTTCTTC
>TRBJ1-1|.|TRBV7-2|TRBD1
CASSFRDSPEAFF
TGTGCCAGCAGCTTTCGGGACAGCCCTGAAGCTTTCTTT
>TRBJ2-4|few|TRBV20-1|TRBD2
CSAIPTRDYPVMVQYF
TGCAGTGCCATCCCAACTAGGGACTACCCGGTTATGGTTCAGTACTTC
>TRBJ2-2|few|TRBV6-5|.
CASSYSLYTGELFF
TGTGCCAGCAGTTACTCCCTTTACACCGGGGAGCTGTTTTTT
>TRBJ2-3|few|TRBV28|TRBD1
CASSSEGARVYF
TGTGCCAGCAGTTCAGAGGGGGCGCGGGTCTATTTT
>TRBJ2-2|many|TRBV12-3/TRBV12-4|.
CASSRDGVPGELFF
TGTGCCAGCAGTAGAGATGGGGTCCCCGGGGAGCTGTTTTTT
>TRBJ1-5|many|TRBV12-3/TRBV12-4|.
CASSLAEGGWGNQPQHF
TGTGCCAGCAGTTTAGCGGAGGGGGGTTGGGGCAATCAGCCCCAGCATTTT
>TRBJ2-3|few|TRBV29-1|TRBD1
CSVAGSQGVGTQYF
TGCAGCGTTGCGGGGTCACAGGGGGTTGGTACGCAGTATTTT
>TRBJ2-7|.|TRBV28|.
CASSIGGGTGPEQYF
TGTGCCAGCAGCATCGGGGGGGGGACAGGTCCCGAGCAGTACTTC
>TRBJ2-7|few|TRBV14|.
CASSQVSRSYEQYF
TGTGCCAGCAGCCAAGTATCTAGGTCGTACGAGCAGTACTTC
>TRBJ2-7|many|TRBV5-1|.
CASSLAGQSYEQYF
TGCGCCAGCAGCTTAGCGGGACAGAGCTACGAGCAGTACTTC
>TRBJ2-7|.|TRBV28|TRBD2
CASSGTSGGSYEQYF
TGTGCCAGCAGTGGGACTAGCGGGGGCTCCTACGAGCAGTACTTC
>TRBJ2-6|many|TRBV29-1|TRBD1
CSVTDRGAGANVLTF
TGCAGCGTTACCGACAGGGGCGCTGGGGCCAACGTCCTGACTTTC
>TRBJ2-7|.|TRBV29-1|.
CSVEANYEQYF
TGCAGCGTTGAGGCCAACTACGAGCAGTACTTC
>TRBJ2-1|many|TRBV10-3|.
CATAATAYNEQFF
TGTGCCACCGCAGCGACTGCCTACAATGAGCAGTTCTTC
>TRBJ1-2|.|TRBV7-2|TRBD1
CASSLEPQGRTGYTF
TGTGCCAGCAGCTTAGAGCCACAGGGGAGAACTGGCTACACCTTC
>TRBJ1-4|.|TRBV7-8|.
CASSLASRKGWANEKLFF
TGTGCCAGCAGCTTAGCCTCAAGGAAGGGTTGGGCTAATGAAAAACTGTTTTTT
>TRBJ2-1|few|TRBV9|TRBD1
CASSVGTGGLINEQFF
TGTGCCAGCAGCGTAGGGACAGGGGGCTTAATCAATGAGCAGTTCTTC